This note documents a single T cell receptor (beta chain) sequence. This entry comes from a study of CD8 T cells in Susac syndrome. Per germline, CDR1 SEHNR and CDR2 FQNEAQ (reference sequence). Deletions cut 5 bases from V and 1 base from J, with 11 bases between. This CDR3 contains 14 residues. Random hexamers were used to reverse transcribe 0.5 to 1 ug of RNA. immunoSEQ multiplex PCR amplified TCR beta CDR3 across 54 Vbeta, 13 Jbeta. Each CDR3 protein is one row after TCRdb ran MiXCR on the immunoSEQ multiplex PCR reads. The sample has 330,000 or so distinct CDR3 sequences; 75% to 85% are singletons.

The clonotype was recovered from a human donor with multiple sclerosis. The chain has TRBV7-9 and TRBJ1-2; D is uncertain. The sequencing input was CD8+ T cells from PBMCs. The CDR3 loop reads CASSPQLGNYGYTF. CDR3 nucleotide sequence: TGTGCCAGCAGCCCACAGCTCGGTAACTATGGCTACACCTTC.